The 22 T cell receptor beta chains listed next were all sequenced from one sample in a study of T cells in Graves' hyperthyroidism and ophthalmopathy. Amplification of TCR beta CDR3 regions used RNA as the template. First-round RT-PCR with HTBI primers amplified the TCR CDR3 region. TCRdb re-analysed the multiplex PCR reads in MiXCR, keeping a single row per CDR3 protein. The table records some 600,000 distinct CDR3 sequences, approximately 15% of them present only once. Source material: blood. The receptors come from a woman in her 30s with Graves' hyperthyroidism that later progressed to Graves' ophthalmopathy.

This clonotype was recorded a few times. The chain joins TRBV19 to TRBJ1-5, with D possibly being TRBD1 (5 bases). The V and J ends lost 1 base and 5 bases respectively, with 12 bases between them. The CDR3 spans 15 residues. In germline, CDR1 is LNHDA, CDR2 SQIVND (reference sequence). This chain's CDR3 is CASSIGRDPYQPQHF. CDR3 coding DNA: TGTGCCAGTAGTATAGGAAGGGACCCTTATCAGCCCCAGCATTTT.

At least ten counts were recorded for this clonotype. This chain joins TRBV6-1 and TRBJ2-7; possibly TRBD2 for D (5 bases). This CDR3 has 14 amino acids. V was clipped by 6 bases and J by 0 bases, with 12 bases between them. Germline assignment: CDR1 MNHNS and CDR2 SASEGT. CDR3 coding DNA: TGTGCCAGCAGACAGACTGGGAGCTCCTACGAGCAGTACTTC. Its protein product is CASRQTGSSYEQYF.

As regards this clonotype: The germline gene is not matched at one end of the junction; a read error may be the cause. V usage is TRBV20-1 and J usage is TRBJ2-5; D may be TRBD2 (5 bases). This CDR3 comprises 14 residues. The germline V gene has CDR1 DFQATT and CDR2 SNEGSKA (reference sequence). The CDR3 DNA reads as TGCAGTGCCCAACGACCGGGATATGGAGAGACCCAGTCCTTC. It is translated as CSAQRPGYGETQSF.

The V and J genes are TRBV4-3 and TRBJ2-3, with a tentative D call TRBD2 (6 bases). V shed 0 bases and J shed 4 bases, with 11 bases lying between them. Germline V gives CDR1 LGHNA, CDR2 YSLEER. The CDR3 covers 15 residues. CDR3 residues: CASSQEAGYPDTQYF. CDR3 coding DNA: TGCGCCAGCAGCCAAGAGGCGGGATATCCAGATACGCAGTATTTT.

The table lists this clonotype with many counts. The chain has TRBV7-9 and TRBJ1-1; no definite D call. The germline gives CDR1 SEHNR, CDR2 FQNEAQ (reference sequence). There are 13 residues in the CDR3. The V and J ends lost 10 bases and 5 bases respectively, with 17 bases between them. CDR3 nucleotides: TGTGCCACCGGACCACCTCTTCGTACTGAAGCTTTCTTT. The encoded protein is CATGPPLRTEAFF.

The chain recombines TRBV9 with TRBJ2-7, with 13 positions matching TRBD2. V shed 2 bases and J 6 bases; nucleotides not matched to a gene: 11. Germline V gives CDR1 SGDLS, CDR2 YYNGEE. The CDR3 has 17 residues. The chain's CDR3 is CASSVGLAGVGFGEQYF. The DNA for the CDR3 is TGTGCCAGCAGCGTTGGACTAGCGGGAGTGGGATTTGGCGAGCAGTACTTC.

Note on this clonotype: A junction end diverges from the germline sequence, so it may reflect a read error. V gene TRBV5-1 combines with J gene TRBJ1-4; tentative D call: TRBD1 (6 bases). The germline CDR1 and CDR2 sequences are SGHRS and YFSETQ. The CDR3 spans 13 residues. CDR3 region: CASSLWTAEKLFF. CDR3 in DNA: TGTGCCAGCAGCTTGTGGACAGCTGAAAAACTGTTTTTT. Full variable domain (outside the CDR3, taken from reference TRBV5-1 and TRBJ1-4): KAGVTQTPRYLIKTRGQQVTLSCSPISGHRSVSWYQQTPGQGLQFLFEYFSETQRNKGNFPGRFSGRQFSNSRSEMNVSTLELGDSALYLCASSLWTAEKLFFGSGTQLSVL.

This clonotype was observed at least ten times. The rearrangement joins TRBV9 to TRBJ1-5, with TRBD1 matching 7 bases. The CDR3 contains 16 residues. Trimming removed 0 bases from V and 5 bases from J; junction bases left unmatched: 8. Germline CDR1 and CDR2: SGDLS and YYNGEE. CDR3 amino acids: CASSVGRDRVDQPQHF. Here the CDR3 DNA reads TGTGCCAGCAGCGTAGGACGAGACAGGGTGGATCAGCCCCAGCATTTT.

In its sample, this clonotype was seen many times. V and J are TRBV11-3 and TRBJ2-3; 13 bases match TRBD2. The CDR3 is 18 amino acids. The germline gives CDR1 SGHNT, CDR2 YENEEA. Trimming at V came to 8 bases and at J to 2 bases, leaving 13 bases not matched to a gene. The CDR3 sequence: CASADGTSGILPTDTQYF. The CDR3, as DNA: TGTGCCAGCGCCGATGGGACTAGCGGGATACTTCCCACAGATACGCAGTATTTT. Supplemented by reference TRBV11-3 and TRBJ2-3, the full variable domain reads EAGVVQSPRYKIIEKKQPVAFWCNPISGHNTLYWYLQNLGQGPELLIRYENEEAVDDSQLPKDRFSAERLKGVDSTLKIQPAELGDSAVYLCASADGTSGILPTDTQYFGPGTRLTVL.

At least ten counts were recorded for this clonotype. The chain couples TRBV10-3 to TRBJ1-2; D call uncertain. The CDR3 runs 11 residues. V was shortened by 3 bases and J by 5 bases, with 4 bases between the two germline ends. Germline CDR1 and CDR2: ENHRY and SYGVKD. The CDR3 spells CAISDLYGYTF. The CDR3 nucleotides are TGTGCCATCAGTGATCTATATGGCTACACCTTC.

This clonotype was seen many times. The J gene is TRBJ2-1, the V gene TRBV29-1; D may match TRBD1 or TRBD2 (5 bases each). The germline CDR1 and CDR2 sequences are SQVTM and ANQGSEA. V shed 3 bases and J shed 9 bases, with 15 bases lying between them. CDR3 length equals 13 residues. This chain's CDR3 is CSVDSWERGEQFF. DNA for the CDR3: TGCAGCGTTGATTCGTGGGAGAGGGGTGAGCAGTTCTTC.

This chain connects TRBV15 to TRBJ2-2, with D perhaps matching TRBD1 (6 bases). Trimming cost V 5 bases and J 3 bases, with 22 bases left between them. The germline V gene encodes CDR1 LNHNV and CDR2 YYDKDF (reference sequence). The CDR3 has 18 amino acids. DNA of the CDR3: TGTGCCACCAGCTCCTACCTCCCGGCAGGGGTGGACACCGGGGAGCTGTTTTTT. It encodes CATSSYLPAGVDTGELFF.

This clonotype was counted many times. The chain joins TRBV19 to TRBJ1-4, with a tentative D call TRBD1 (6 bases). The CDR3 loop spans 16 amino acids. The germline V and J ends were trimmed by 4 bases and 2 bases, with 14 bases remaining between them. Germline-derived CDR1 and CDR2 are LNHDA and SQIVND (reference sequence). CDR3 coding DNA: TGTGCCAGTAGTACACAGGGACGGGCGACTAATGAAAAACTGTTTTTT. Encoded protein: CASSTQGRATNEKLFF.

The gene calls are TRBV28 and TRBJ2-5; D is possibly TRBD2 (6 bases). The ends were cut back, 3 bases at V and 2 bases at J, with 13 bases in the middle. Germline loops: CDR1 MDHEN, CDR2 SYDVKM. The CDR3 loop spans 15 amino acids. The CDR3 here is CASSFGFGGQETQYF. The CDR3 DNA reads TGTGCCAGCAGTTTTGGGTTCGGGGGTCAAGAGACCCAGTACTTC. The whole variable domain, remainder taken from reference TRBV28 and TRBJ2-5, is DVKVTQSSRYLVKRTGEKVFLECVQDMDHENMFWYRQDPGLGLRLIYFSYDVKMKEKGDIPEGYSVSREKKERFSLILESASTNQTSMYLCASSFGFGGQETQYFGPGTRLLVL.

This clonotype showed up many times. Here the CDR3 DNA reads TGTGCCAGCAGTTTTTCGGGGCTCAACTATGGCTACACCTTC. Translation gives CASSFSGLNYGYTF. The rearrangement links TRBV27 to TRBJ1-2; tentative D call: TRBD1 (5 bases). Germline CDR1 is MNHEY and CDR2 is SMNVEV (reference sequence). This CDR3 is built from 14 residues. V lost 3 bases and J lost 2, with 10 bases in between.

The chain employs TRBV19 and TRBJ1-2; D gene unclear. The CDR3 has 13 amino acids. Germline V lookup: CDR1 LNHDA, CDR2 SQIVND (reference sequence). Deletions cut 5 bases from V and 3 bases from J, with 10 bases between. The CDR3 DNA follows: TGTGCCAGTAGTTTCCTCTCTGACTATGGCTACACCTTC. It yields the protein CASSFLSDYGYTF.

This clonotype has more than one count but fewer than ten. V gene TRBV6-1 combines with J gene TRBJ2-2; 9 bases align to TRBD1. The CDR3 runs 17 residues. J gave up 2 bases and V 6 bases, and 10 bases lay outside the gene matches. Germline CDR1 is MNHNS and CDR2 is SASEGT. The CDR3 loop reads CASRGTGGGRNTGELFF. The CDR3 region has the DNA TGTGCCAGCAGGGGAACAGGGGGCGGAAGAAACACCGGGGAGCTGTTTTTT.

This clonotype has at least ten counts. J is TRBJ2-2 and V is TRBV7-3; tentatively, D is TRBD2 (6 bases). V lost 2 bases to trimming and J lost 6 bases, with 19 bases between them. The V gene's germline CDR1 is SGHTA and CDR2 FQGTGA. CDR3 length: 17 residues. The DNA for the CDR3 is TGTGCCAGCAGCTTATCGGGAGCCGCCGTCCGATCCGGGGAGCTGTTTTTT. Amino acid sequence: CASSLSGAAVRSGELFF.

This clonotype was picked up many times. An end of the junction does not agree with germline; a read error may underlie this. The CDR3 nucleotides are TGTGCCAGCAGCTCGGGGCCTGACACTGAAGCTTTCTTT. Its translation is CASSSGPDTEAFF. This chain uses TRBV5-1 with TRBJ1-1; D may be TRBD1 (5 bases). The CDR3 contains 13 residues. CDR1 and CDR2 (germline): SGHRS, YFSETQ. The full variable domain, rest sourced from reference TRBV5-1 and TRBJ1-1, is KAGVTQTPRYLIKTRGQQVTLSCSPISGHRSVSWYQQTPGQGLQFLFEYFSETQRNKGNFPGRFSGRQFSNSRSEMNVSTLELGDSALYLCASSSGPDTEAFFGQGTRLTVV.

This clonotype was seen a few times. The genes are TRBV18 and TRBJ1-6, with unresolved D. From germline, CDR1 is KGHSH and CDR2 LQKENI. V was cut by 2 bases and J by 5 bases, with 10 bases left in between. This CDR3 contains 15 residues. CDR3 sequence reads: CASSPRDTDNSPLHF. CDR3 DNA sequence: TGTGCCAGCTCACCAAGAGACACGGATAATTCACCCCTCCACTTT. The full variable domain, its missing parts supplied by reference TRBV18 and TRBJ1-6, is NAGVMQNPRHLVRRRGQEARLRCSPMKGHSHVYWYRQLPEEGLKFMVYLQKENIIDESGMPKERFSAEFPKEGPSILRIQQVVRGDSAAYFCASSPRDTDNSPLHFGNGTRLTVT.

In this sample, this clonotype turned up a few times. V usage is TRBV11-2 and J usage is TRBJ2-1, with D perhaps TRBD2 (6 bases). This CDR3 has 17 residues. The V end was cut by 4 bases, the J end by 0 bases, with 16 bases between. From germline, CDR1 is SGHAT and CDR2 FQNNGV. CDR3 bases: TGTGCCAGCAGCTCCCGAGCGGGCTATAGCTCCTACAATGAGCAGTTCTTC. Translation gives CASSSRAGYSSYNEQFF.

The sample holds many counts of this clonotype. The CDR3 spells CASSPRGQGYEQFF. Written as DNA, the CDR3 is TGTGCCAGCAGTCCTCGGGGACAGGGTTATGAGCAGTTCTTC. This sequence joins TRBV12-3 or TRBV12-4 and TRBJ2-1; 9 nucleotides match TRBD1. This CDR3 is 14 amino acids long. With 5 bases clipped from V and 8 bases from J, the junction kept 7 bases outside the gene matches.